This T cell receptor (beta chain) originates from a study of shared clonotypes between healthy human individuals. Overall study results and limits: Some clonotypes were shared by all four sorted-subset donors, while others were not shared. The non-shared ones had lower generation probabilities than the shared ones.

Turning to this clone: The antigen is unknown.

Libraries were prepared by immunoSEQ multiplex PCR; TCRdb keeps only in-frame clonotypes and omits some of them. The table shows about a million clones, with about 75% occurring only once. The CDR3 covers 17 residues. The V segment lost 2 bases and the J segment 0 bases; nucleotides outside the gene matches: 7. Germline loops: CDR1 SGHAT, CDR2 FQNNGV. This clonotype was obtained from a man younger than 30 in good health. The sequenced material came from memory CD4+ T cells sorted from blood. Subset here: CD45RA-negative fraction. The V and J genes are TRBV11-2 and TRBJ2-3, with 8 bases matching TRBD1. The CDR3 nucleotides read TGTGCCAGCAGCTTACTCAGGGGGCGGACTAGCACAGATACGCAGTATTTT. Translating it yields CASSLLRGRTSTDTQYF.